This note documents a single T cell receptor beta chain sequence. The data were taken from a study of shared clonotypes between healthy human individuals. This CDR3 region has 13 residues. The V end was cut by 5 bases, the J end by 2 bases, with 10 bases between. Germline assignment: CDR1 SGHAT and CDR2 FQNNGV. Assay: immunoSEQ multiplex PCR; the TCRdb copy retains only in-frame clones and omits some. The data contain about 470,000 clones, about four fifths of them singletons. Specimen: PBMCs. The TCR comes from a woman aged 40-49 years in good health. Some clones in this sample may be carry-over from other donors' samples. V usage is TRBV11-2 and J usage is TRBJ2-7; D unclear. DNA for the CDR3: TGTGCCAGCAGCCCCGCTTCAACCTACGAGCAGTACTTC. Protein product: CASSPASTYEQYF.